Below are 3 T cell receptor beta chains sequenced from a single sample in a study of T cell responses to AZD1222 COVID-19 vaccine. Repertoires were generated with immunoSEQ multiplex PCR, while TCRdb's copy carries only in-frame clones and drops some. The sample includes 100,000 to 150,000 clones, about 89% seen only once; the top ten take about 6%. Here the sequenced sample was peripheral blood, taken on day 0 of AZD1222 vaccination. These receptors all stem from an adult in good health.

The genes are TRBV4-2 and TRBJ2-5; 11 bases match TRBD1. The CDR3 loop spans 15 amino acids. Per germline, CDR1 LGHNA and CDR2 YNFKEQ. Germline trimming cut 1 base from V and 2 bases from J; bases unmatched to any gene: 0. CDR3 nucleotides: TGTGCCAGCAGCCAAGGGGACAGGGGGCAAGAGACCCAGTACTTC. This sequence encodes CASSQGDRGQETQYF.

The rearrangement joins TRBV7-2 to TRBJ2-7; 10 positions match TRBD1. CDR1 is SGHTA, CDR2 FQGNSA, per germline. The CDR3 has 15 amino acids. The V and J ends lost 5 bases and 2 bases, in that order; junction bases with no gene match: 6. The CDR3 sequence is CASSTGQGVAYEQYF. Here the CDR3 DNA reads TGTGCCAGCAGCACCGGACAGGGGGTCGCCTACGAGCAGTACTTC. The whole variable domain, remainder taken from reference TRBV7-2 and TRBJ2-7, is GAGVSQSPSNKVTEKGKDVELRCDPISGHTALYWYRQSLGQGLEFLIYFQGNSAPDKSGLPSDRFSAERTGGSVSTLTIQRTQQEDSAVYLCASSTGQGVAYEQYFGPGTRLTVT.

The rearrangement links TRBV6-2 or TRBV6-3 to TRBJ2-7; maybe TRBD1 (6 bases). The CDR3 contains 12 residues. The germline gives CDR1 MNHEY, CDR2 SVGEGT. V lost 2 bases, J lost 7 bases, and 9 bases lay in between. The CDR3 bases are TGTGCCAGCAGTTACCCCGGACAGGAGCAGTACTTC. Protein product: CASSYPGQEQYF.